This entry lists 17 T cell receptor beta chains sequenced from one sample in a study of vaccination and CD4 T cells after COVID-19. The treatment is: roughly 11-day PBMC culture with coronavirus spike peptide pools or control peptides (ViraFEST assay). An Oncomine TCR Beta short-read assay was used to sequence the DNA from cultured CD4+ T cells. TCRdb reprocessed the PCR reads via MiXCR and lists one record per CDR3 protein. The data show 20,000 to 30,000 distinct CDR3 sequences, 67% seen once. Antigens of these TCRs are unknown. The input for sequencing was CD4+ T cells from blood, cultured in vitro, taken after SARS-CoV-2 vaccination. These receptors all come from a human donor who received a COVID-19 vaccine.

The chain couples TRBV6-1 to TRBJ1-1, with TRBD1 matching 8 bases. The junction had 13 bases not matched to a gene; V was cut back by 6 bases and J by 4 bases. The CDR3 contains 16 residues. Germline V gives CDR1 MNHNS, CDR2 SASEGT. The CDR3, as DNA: TGTGCCAGCAGCCACAGGGGGGGGGCAGGTTCCACTGAAGCTTTCTTT. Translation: CASSHRGGAGSTEAFF.

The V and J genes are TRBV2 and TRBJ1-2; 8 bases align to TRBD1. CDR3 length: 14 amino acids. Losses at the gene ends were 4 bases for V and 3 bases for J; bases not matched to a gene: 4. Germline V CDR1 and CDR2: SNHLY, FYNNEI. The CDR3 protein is CASSGTGPDYGYTF. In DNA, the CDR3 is TGTGCCAGCAGTGGGACAGGGCCGGACTATGGCTACACCTTC.

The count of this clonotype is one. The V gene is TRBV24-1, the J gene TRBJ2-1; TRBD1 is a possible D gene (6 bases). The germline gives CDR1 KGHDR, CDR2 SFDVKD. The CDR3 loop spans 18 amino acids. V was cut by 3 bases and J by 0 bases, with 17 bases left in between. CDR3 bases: TGTGCCACCAGTGATCCAGGACAGCCTCAGAGCTCCTACAATGAGCAGTTCTTC. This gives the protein CATSDPGQPQSSYNEQFF.

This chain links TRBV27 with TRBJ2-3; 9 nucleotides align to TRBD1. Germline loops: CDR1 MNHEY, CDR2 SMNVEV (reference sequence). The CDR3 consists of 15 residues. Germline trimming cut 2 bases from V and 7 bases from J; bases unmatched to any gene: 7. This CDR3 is CASSLTGQGVHTQYF. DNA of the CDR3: TGTGCCAGCAGTTTAACGGGACAGGGAGTACATACGCAGTATTTT.

CDR3 residues: CASSRGQGAYFGTEAFF. Here the CDR3 DNA reads TGTGCCAGCAGCCGAGGACAGGGGGCGTATTTTGGCACTGAAGCTTTCTTT. The V gene is TRBV12-3 or TRBV12-4, the J gene TRBJ1-1, with 11 bases lining up with TRBD1. The junction had 13 bases not matched to a gene; V was cut back by 6 bases and J by 4 bases. CDR3 length: 17 residues.

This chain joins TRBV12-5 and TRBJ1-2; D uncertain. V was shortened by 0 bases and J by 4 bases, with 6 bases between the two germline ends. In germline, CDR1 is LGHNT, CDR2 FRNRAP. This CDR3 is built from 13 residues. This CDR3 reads CASGLVSSYGYTF. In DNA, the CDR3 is TGTGCTAGTGGTTTGGTAAGCAGCTATGGCTACACCTTC.

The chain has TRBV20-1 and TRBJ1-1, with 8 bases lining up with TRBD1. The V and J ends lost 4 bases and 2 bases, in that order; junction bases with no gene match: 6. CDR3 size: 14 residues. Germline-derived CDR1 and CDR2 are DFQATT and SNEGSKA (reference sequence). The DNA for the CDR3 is TGCAGTGCTACTACAGGGGGGGGAAACACTGAAGCTTTCTTT. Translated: CSATTGGGNTEAFF.

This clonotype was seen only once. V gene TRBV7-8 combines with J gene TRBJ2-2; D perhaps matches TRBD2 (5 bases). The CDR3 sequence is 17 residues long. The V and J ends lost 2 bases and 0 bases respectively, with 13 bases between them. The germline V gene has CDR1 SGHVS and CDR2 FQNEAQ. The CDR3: CASSLRLRVSNTGELFF. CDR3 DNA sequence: TGTGCCAGCAGCTTAAGGTTGCGGGTCTCGAACACCGGGGAGCTGTTTTTT.

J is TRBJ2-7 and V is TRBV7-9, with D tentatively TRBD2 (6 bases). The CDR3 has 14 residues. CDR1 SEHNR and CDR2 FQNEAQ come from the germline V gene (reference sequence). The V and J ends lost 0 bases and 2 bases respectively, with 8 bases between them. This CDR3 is CASSLAGLTYEQYF. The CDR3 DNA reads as TGTGCCAGCAGCTTAGCGGGACTCACCTACGAGCAGTACTTC. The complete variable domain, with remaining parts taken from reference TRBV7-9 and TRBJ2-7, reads DTGVSQNPRHKITKRGQNVTFRCDPISEHNRLYWYRQTLGQGPEFLTYFQNEAQLEKSRLLSDRFSAERPKGSFSTLEIQRTEQGDSAMYLCASSLAGLTYEQYFGPGTRLTVT.

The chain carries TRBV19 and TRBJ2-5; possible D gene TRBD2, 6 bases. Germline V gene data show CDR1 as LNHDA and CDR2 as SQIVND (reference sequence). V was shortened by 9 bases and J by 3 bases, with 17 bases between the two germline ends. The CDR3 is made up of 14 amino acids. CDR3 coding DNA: TGTGCCAGCGGGGGATTCGACAATAAAGAGACCCAGTACTTC. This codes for CASGGFDNKETQYF.

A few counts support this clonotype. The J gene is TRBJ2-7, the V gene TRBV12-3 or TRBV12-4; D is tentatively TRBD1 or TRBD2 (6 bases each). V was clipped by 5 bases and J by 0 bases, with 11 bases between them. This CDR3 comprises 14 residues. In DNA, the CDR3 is TGTGCCAGCAGTCGGGGGCAGAGCTCCTACGAGCAGTACTTC. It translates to CASSRGQSSYEQYF.

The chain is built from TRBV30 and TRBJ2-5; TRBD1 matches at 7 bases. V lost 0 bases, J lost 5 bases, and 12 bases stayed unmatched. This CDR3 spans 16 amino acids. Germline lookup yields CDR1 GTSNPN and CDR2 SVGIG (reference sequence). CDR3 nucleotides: TGTGCCTGGAGTGTTATGGTGCCAGGGGGTACGGAGACCCAGTACTTC. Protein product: CAWSVMVPGGTETQYF.

In DNA, the CDR3 is TGTGCCAGCAGTGGGCAGGGGGCATCCCACTTT. Encoded protein: CASSGQGASHF. The chain employs TRBV6-1 and TRBJ1-6; 8 bases are a match to TRBD1. With 4 bases clipped from V and 18 bases from J, the junction kept 5 bases outside the gene matches. This CDR3 has 11 amino acids. Germline CDR1 MNHNS, CDR2 SASEGT.

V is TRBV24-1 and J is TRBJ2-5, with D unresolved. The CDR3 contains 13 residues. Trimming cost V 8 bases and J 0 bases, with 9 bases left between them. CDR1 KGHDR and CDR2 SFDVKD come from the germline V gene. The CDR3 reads CATNSGHQETQYF. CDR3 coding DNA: TGTGCCACCAATTCAGGACACCAAGAGACCCAGTACTTC.

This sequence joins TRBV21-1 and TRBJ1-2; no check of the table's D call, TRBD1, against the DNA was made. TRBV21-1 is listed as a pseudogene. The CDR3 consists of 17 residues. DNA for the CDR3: TGTGCCAGCAGCAAACCCTCCGGGACAGGGGGCGCATATGGCTACACCTTC. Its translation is CASSKPSGTGGAYGYTF.

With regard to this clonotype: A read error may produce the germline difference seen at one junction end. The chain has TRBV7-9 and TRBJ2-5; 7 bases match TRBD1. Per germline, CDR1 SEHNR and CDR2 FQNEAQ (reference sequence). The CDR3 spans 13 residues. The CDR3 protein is CASSLDRVETQYF. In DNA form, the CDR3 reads TGCGCCAGCAGCCTCGACAGGGTGGAGACCCAGTACTTC. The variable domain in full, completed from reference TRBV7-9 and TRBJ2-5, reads DTGVSQNPRHKITKRGQNVTFRCDPISEHNRLYWYRQTLGQGPEFLTYFQNEAQLEKSRLLSDRFSAERPKGSFSTLEIQRTEQGDSAMYLCASSLDRVETQYFGPGTRLLVL.

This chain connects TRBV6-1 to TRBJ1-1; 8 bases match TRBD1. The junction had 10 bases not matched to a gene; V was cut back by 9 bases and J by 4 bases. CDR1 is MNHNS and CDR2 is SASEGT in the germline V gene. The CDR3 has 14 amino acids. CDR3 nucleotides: TGTGCCAGTACCGGGACAGGCGGGGGCACTGAAGCTTTCTTT. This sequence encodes CASTGTGGGTEAFF.